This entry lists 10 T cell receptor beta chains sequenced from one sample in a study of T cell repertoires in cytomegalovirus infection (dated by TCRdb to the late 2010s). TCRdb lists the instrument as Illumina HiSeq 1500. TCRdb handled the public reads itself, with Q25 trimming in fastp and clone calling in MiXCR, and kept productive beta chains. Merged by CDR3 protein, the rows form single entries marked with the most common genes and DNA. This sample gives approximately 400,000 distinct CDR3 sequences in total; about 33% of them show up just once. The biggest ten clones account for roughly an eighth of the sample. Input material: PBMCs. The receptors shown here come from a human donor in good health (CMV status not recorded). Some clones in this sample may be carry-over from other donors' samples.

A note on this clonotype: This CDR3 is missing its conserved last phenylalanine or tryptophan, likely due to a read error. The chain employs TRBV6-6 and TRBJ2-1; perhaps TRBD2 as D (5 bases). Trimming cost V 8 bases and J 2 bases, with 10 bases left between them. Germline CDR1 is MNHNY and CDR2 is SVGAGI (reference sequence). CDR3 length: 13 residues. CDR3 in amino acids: CASGTGTYNEQFY. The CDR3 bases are TGTGCCAGCGGAACGGGGACCTACAATGAGCAGTTCTAC.

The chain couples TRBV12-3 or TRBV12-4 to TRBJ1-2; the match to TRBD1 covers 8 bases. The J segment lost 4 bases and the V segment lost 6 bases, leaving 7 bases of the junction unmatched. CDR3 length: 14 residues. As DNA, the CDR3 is TGTGCCAGCAGAGCGACAGGGGTTGTCTATGGCTACACCTTC. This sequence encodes CASRATGVVYGYTF.

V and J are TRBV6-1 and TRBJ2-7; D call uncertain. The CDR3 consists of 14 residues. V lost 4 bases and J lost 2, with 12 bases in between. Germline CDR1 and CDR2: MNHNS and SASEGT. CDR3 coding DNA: TGTGCCAGCAGTGCAATCGGACGGGCCTACGAGCAGTACTTC. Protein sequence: CASSAIGRAYEQYF.

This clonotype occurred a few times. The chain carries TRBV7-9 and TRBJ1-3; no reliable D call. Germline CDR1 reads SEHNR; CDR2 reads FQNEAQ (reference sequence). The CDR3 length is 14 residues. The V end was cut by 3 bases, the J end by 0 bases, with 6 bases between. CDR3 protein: CASSFPYSGNTIYF. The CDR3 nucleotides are TGTGCCAGCAGCTTCCCCTACTCTGGAAACACCATATATTTT. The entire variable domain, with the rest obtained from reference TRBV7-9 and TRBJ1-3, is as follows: DTGVSQNPRHKITKRGQNVTFRCDPISEHNRLYWYRQTLGQGPEFLTYFQNEAQLEKSRLLSDRFSAERPKGSFSTLEIQRTEQGDSAMYLCASSFPYSGNTIYFGEGSWLTVV.

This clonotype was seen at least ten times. This CDR3 is CASSLDSSGGSETQYF. As DNA, the CDR3 is TGTGCCAGCAGCTTAGATTCTAGCGGGGGATCAGAGACCCAGTACTTC. The rearrangement links TRBV7-2 to TRBJ2-5, with 10 bases identical to TRBD2. Losses at the gene ends were 1 base for V and 4 bases for J; bases not matched to a gene: 6. This CDR3 has 16 residues. Germline V lookup: CDR1 SGHTA, CDR2 FQGNSA. The full variable domain, in which reference TRBV7-2 and TRBJ2-5 provide the parts outside the CDR3, is GAGVSQSPSNKVTEKGKDVELRCDPISGHTALYWYRQSLGQGLEFLIYFQGNSAPDKSGLPSDRFSAERTGGSVSTLTIQRTQQEDSAVYLCASSLDSSGGSETQYFGPGTRLLVL.

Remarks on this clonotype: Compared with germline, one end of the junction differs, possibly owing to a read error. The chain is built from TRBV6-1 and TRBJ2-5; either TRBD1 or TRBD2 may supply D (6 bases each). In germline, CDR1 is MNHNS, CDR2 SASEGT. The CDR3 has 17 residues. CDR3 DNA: TGTGCCGGCAGTGAAGCCAAAGGGGGGTGGTACCAAGAGACCCAGTACTTC. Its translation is CAGSEAKGGWYQETQYF.

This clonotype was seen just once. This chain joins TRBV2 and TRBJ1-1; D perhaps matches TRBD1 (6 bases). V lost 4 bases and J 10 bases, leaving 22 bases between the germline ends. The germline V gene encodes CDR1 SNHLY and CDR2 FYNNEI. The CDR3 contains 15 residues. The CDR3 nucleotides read TGTGCCAGCAGTGTTCACCAACAGGGTTCAGGTGGAGCTTTCTTT. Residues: CASSVHQQGSGGAFF.

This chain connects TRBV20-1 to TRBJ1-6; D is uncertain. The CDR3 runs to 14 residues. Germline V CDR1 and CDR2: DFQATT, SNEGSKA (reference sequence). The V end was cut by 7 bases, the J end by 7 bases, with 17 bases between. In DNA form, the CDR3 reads TGCAGTGATGTAAGTGAGGTTGGCAATTCACCCCTCCACTTT. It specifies CSDVSEVGNSPLHF.

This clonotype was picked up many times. The CDR3 DNA sequence: TGTGCCAGCAGCTTGGAGGGGGGAGATCAGCCCCAGCATTTT. Translating it yields CASSLEGGDQPQHF. V and J are TRBV5-4 and TRBJ1-5, with TRBD1 as a possible D gene (6 bases). CDR3 length equals 14 residues. Trimming took off 0 bases at V and 5 bases at J, with 9 bases between the two ends. The germline gives CDR1 SGHNT, CDR2 YYREEE (reference sequence). The complete variable domain, with remaining parts taken from reference TRBV5-4 and TRBJ1-5, reads ETGVTQSPTHLIKTRGQQVTLRCSSQSGHNTVSWYQQALGQGPQFIFQYYREEENGRGNFPPRFSGLQFPNYSSELNVNALELDDSALYLCASSLEGGDQPQHFGDGTRLSIL.

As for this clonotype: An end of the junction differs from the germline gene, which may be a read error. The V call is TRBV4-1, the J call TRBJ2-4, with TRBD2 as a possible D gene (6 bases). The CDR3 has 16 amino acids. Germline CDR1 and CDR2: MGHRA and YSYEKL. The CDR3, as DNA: TGTGCCAGCAGCCTAAATCCGGGGGACCTGAAAAACATTCAGTACTTC. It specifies CASSLNPGDLKNIQYF.